Listed below are T cell receptor beta chains from one sample, sequenced in a study of regulatory T cells in long-lasting Graves disease. TCRdb reanalysed the multiplex PCR reads using MiXCR and keeps one entry per CDR3 protein. Found here are 650,000 to 700,000 distinct CDR3 sequences, about 32% of them singletons; the top ten hold 40% to 50%. Material: peripheral blood mononuclear cells (PBMCs), obtained when the disease was refractory, from a patient treated with antithyroid drugs. The origin of the receptors is a female donor with Graves disease. CDR3s include the opening cysteine and the closing phenylalanine or tryptophan. A D gene is named only where the DNA matches it firmly. For some rows the clone size is stated as once, few or many, or as a class when expanded; others skip it.

v_call: TRBV30; d_call: NA; clone_size: NA; j_call: TRBJ2-5; cdr3_aa: CAWRPTMFEATQYF; cdr3_nt: TGTGCCTGGAGACCGACGATGTTTGAGGCGACCCAGTACTTC
v_call: TRBV29-1; d_call: TRBD1; clone_size: NA; j_call: TRBJ1-2; cdr3_aa: CSVGSTGWLHGCTF; cdr3_nt: TGCAGCGTTGGATCGACAGGGTGGTTGCATGGCTGCACCTTC
v_call: TRBV28; d_call: NA; clone_size: many; j_call: TRBJ1-2; cdr3_aa: CASSLPAEVGGYTF; cdr3_nt: TGTGCCAGCAGTTTACCGGCGGAGGTTGGAGGCTACACCTTC
v_call: TRBV24-1; d_call: NA; clone_size: few; j_call: TRBJ1-2; cdr3_aa: CATSGEQGDGNYGYTF; cdr3_nt: TGTGCCACCAGTGGTGAACAGGGTGACGGGAACTATGGCTACACCTTC
v_call: TRBV7-9; d_call: NA; clone_size: NA; j_call: TRBJ2-7; cdr3_aa: CASSPDEWGAQYF; cdr3_nt: TGTGCCAGCAGCCCAGACGAGTGGGGGGCGCAGTACTTC
v_call: TRBV6-1; d_call: TRBD1; clone_size: NA; j_call: TRBJ1-2; cdr3_aa: CASSDRQGRDSYTF; cdr3_nt: TGTGCCAGCAGTGATCGACAGGGTAGGGACAGCTACACCTTC
v_call: TRBV12-5; d_call: TRBD1; clone_size: few; j_call: TRBJ1-2; cdr3_aa: CASALTGDYGYTF; cdr3_nt: TGTGCTAGTGCCCTGACAGGGGACTATGGCTACACCTTC
v_call: TRBV12-3/TRBV12-4; d_call: NA; clone_size: many; j_call: TRBJ1-5; cdr3_aa: CASSLAMSDWSNQPQHF; cdr3_nt: TGTGCCAGCAGTTTAGCTATGTCGGATTGGAGCAATCAGCCCCAGCATTTT
v_call: TRBV13; d_call: NA; clone_size: few; j_call: TRBJ1-5; cdr3_aa: CASSIRTEYSNQPQHF; cdr3_nt: TGTGCCAGCAGCATAAGGACAGAGTATAGCAATCAGCCCCAGCATTTT
v_call: TRBV12-3/TRBV12-4; d_call: TRBD2; clone_size: NA; j_call: TRBJ2-5; cdr3_aa: CASTMTSGSQETQYF; cdr3_nt: TGTGCCAGCACCATGACTAGCGGGAGCCAAGAGACCCAGTACTTC
v_call: TRBV5-5; d_call: TRBD2; clone_size: NA; j_call: TRBJ2-7; cdr3_aa: CASSLVLAGVLEQHF; cdr3_nt: TGTGCCAGCAGCTTGGTACTAGCGGGAGTCCTCGAGCAGCACTTC
v_call: TRBV7-9; d_call: TRBD2; clone_size: NA; j_call: TRBJ2-2; cdr3_aa: CAATSGSTGELFF; cdr3_nt: TGTGCCGCAACTAGCGGATCAACCGGGGAGCTGTTTTTT
v_call: TRBV2; d_call: NA; clone_size: many; j_call: TRBJ1-2; cdr3_aa: CASIANPTGYYGYTF; cdr3_nt: TGTGCCAGCATCGCAAATCCAACAGGGTATTATGGCTACACCTTC
v_call: TRBV5-1; d_call: TRBD1; clone_size: NA; j_call: TRBJ1-2; cdr3_aa: CASSWGTGHNYGYTF; cdr3_nt: TGCGCCAGCAGCTGGGGGACAGGGCATAACTATGGCTACACCTTC
v_call: TRBV28; d_call: NA; clone_size: NA; j_call: TRBJ1-1; cdr3_aa: CASSKSTGLNTEAFF; cdr3_nt: TGTGCCAGCAGTAAATCAACAGGGTTGAACACTGAAGCTTTCTTT
v_call: TRBV5-4; d_call: NA; clone_size: NA; j_call: TRBJ2-3; cdr3_aa: CASSSGGVTDTQYF; cdr3_nt: TGTGCCAGCAGCTCTGGGGGAGTTACAGATACGCAGTATTTT
v_call: TRBV11-2; d_call: NA; clone_size: many; j_call: TRBJ1-1; cdr3_aa: CASSSRVDTEAFF; cdr3_nt: TGTGCCAGCAGCTCTCGGGTTGACACTGAAGCTTTCTTT
v_call: TRBV7-2; d_call: NA; clone_size: NA; j_call: TRBJ1-1; cdr3_aa: CASSANPLNPMNTEALF; cdr3_nt: TGTGCCAGCAGCGCCAACCCTCTCAATCCCATGAACACTGAAGCTCTCTTT
v_call: TRBV6-6; d_call: NA; clone_size: NA; j_call: TRBJ1-5; cdr3_aa: CASSYSPGPRSNQPQHF; cdr3_nt: TGTGCCAGCAGTTACTCGCCGGGACCGAGAAGCAATCAGCCCCAGCATTTT
v_call: TRBV7-9; d_call: NA; clone_size: NA; j_call: TRBJ1-2; cdr3_aa: CASSLARAGSNGYTF; cdr3_nt: TGTGCCAGCAGCTTAGCGCGGGCAGGGTCTAACGGCTACACCTTC
v_call: TRBV28; d_call: NA; clone_size: many; j_call: TRBJ1-1; cdr3_aa: CASSRDIDTEAFF; cdr3_nt: TGTGCCAGCAGCCGGGACATTGACACTGAAGCTTTCTTT
v_call: TRBV12-3/TRBV12-4; d_call: TRBD1; clone_size: NA; j_call: TRBJ1-1; cdr3_aa: CASTLTLVQGVTEAFF; cdr3_nt: TGTGCCAGCACTTTAACCCTCGTGCAGGGGGTTACTGAAGCTTTCTTT
v_call: TRBV7-2; d_call: TRBD1; clone_size: NA; j_call: TRBJ1-4; cdr3_aa: CASSYTGDLRKLFF; cdr3_nt: TGTGCCAGCAGCTACACAGGGGATCTCAGAAAACTGTTTTTT
v_call: TRBV5-4; d_call: TRBD2; clone_size: NA; j_call: TRBJ2-7; cdr3_aa: CASSLDLVSGSYEQYF; cdr3_nt: TGTGCCAGCAGCTTGGATTTGGTTAGCGGGAGTTACGAGCAGTACTTC
v_call: TRBV28; d_call: TRBD1; clone_size: few; j_call: TRBJ1-5; cdr3_aa: CASREPGQGIHQPQHF; cdr3_nt: TGTGCCAGCAGGGAGCCGGGACAGGGTATCCATCAGCCCCAGCATTTT
v_call: TRBV28; d_call: NA; clone_size: many; j_call: TRBJ2-2; cdr3_aa: CASSHTGTFGELFF; cdr3_nt: TGTGCCAGCAGTCATACAGGGACGTTCGGGGAGCTGTTTTTT
v_call: TRBV19; d_call: NA; clone_size: many; j_call: TRBJ2-7; cdr3_aa: CASRLISVSGEQYF; cdr3_nt: TGTGCCAGTAGACTGATCAGCGTTTCCGGCGAGCAGTACTTC
v_call: TRBV10-1; d_call: NA; clone_size: few; j_call: TRBJ2-7; cdr3_aa: CASSEWSGGHYEQYF; cdr3_nt: TGCGCCAGCAGTGAGTGGTCCGGGGGCCACTACGAGCAGTACTTC
v_call: TRBV6-2/TRBV6-3; d_call: TRBD1; clone_size: NA; j_call: TRBJ1-2; cdr3_aa: CASRLGQLYGYTF; cdr3_nt: TGTGCCAGCAGACTGGGACAGCTTTATGGCTACACCTTC
v_call: TRBV19; d_call: NA; clone_size: few; j_call: TRBJ2-2; cdr3_aa: CASSLRQGELFF; cdr3_nt: TGTGCCAGTAGTTTGAGACAGGGGGAGCTGTTTTTT
v_call: TRBV6-2/TRBV6-3; d_call: NA; clone_size: few; j_call: TRBJ2-7; cdr3_aa: CASSYEGFTYEQYF; cdr3_nt: TGTGCCAGCAGTTACGAGGGATTCACCTACGAGCAGTACTTC
v_call: TRBV10-1; d_call: NA; clone_size: few; j_call: TRBJ2-2; cdr3_aa: CASSGSYTGELFF; cdr3_nt: TGCGCCAGCAGTGGGTCCTACACCGGGGAGCTGTTTTTT
v_call: TRBV28; d_call: TRBD1; clone_size: NA; j_call: TRBJ1-1; cdr3_aa: CASSLFQGGAFF; cdr3_nt: TGTGCCAGCAGTTTATTTCAGGGGGGAGCTTTCTTT
v_call: TRBV9; d_call: TRBD2; clone_size: NA; j_call: TRBJ2-1; cdr3_aa: CASSELAGGADEQFF; cdr3_nt: TGTGCCAGCAGTGAACTAGCGGGAGGGGCAGATGAGCAGTTCTTC
v_call: TRBV28; d_call: NA; clone_size: many; j_call: TRBJ1-2; cdr3_aa: CASSPPGPEVLWGYTF; cdr3_nt: TGTGCCAGCAGTCCCCCCGGGCCCGAGGTGCTCTGGGGCTACACCTTC